The subject of this entry is one T cell receptor (beta chain). This clone's antigen is unknown. These data belong to a study of cytomegalovirus exposure and HLA in healthy donors (dated by TCRdb to about 2017). As for the study more broadly: An earlier analysis of a few hundred of the donors reported approximately 300 Gb of sequence data and 117 million unique TCR beta sequences obtained from 150 million to 200 million T cells. Approximately 300 gigabases of sequencing data and around 85 million unique TCR sequences made up an early release that covered several hundred HLA-typed donors. Of the approximately 400 genotyped donors, less than 90% were placed in the genetic ancestry cluster associated with self-reported Caucasian donors. The study was designed to test whether signatures of past pathogen exposure could be identified by cataloging public T cell receptors. The study profiled the T cell repertoires of hundreds of subjects by immunosequencing and related them to cytomegalovirus serostatus. In addition to the first cohort of around 670 subjects, a separate validation cohort of under 150 different subjects was used. To predict cytomegalovirus infection status, the study combined high-throughput TCR immunosequencing, statistical association of individual TCRs with disease status, and machine learning. To study patterns of TCR occurrence, a later analysis re-analyzed previously published TCR beta repertoires from hundreds of donors and added high-resolution HLA genotyping. The later analysis used no new phenotypic data to find candidate immune exposures, relying instead on TCR beta sequences and their occurrence across donors. An earlier analysis of 587 of the donors used high-throughput TCR beta sequencing to judge whether each TCR beta V gene segment behaved as functional or pseudogenic. Donor age, sex, ethnicity and CMV serostatus were compiled alongside the repertoire data. In a later genetic analysis, genome-wide SNP genotypes for about three fifths of the roughly 670 donors were used, and that subset was treated as a discovery cohort. All discovery cohort repertoires had been generated on a single sequencing platform. Both class I and class II loci were covered by HLA typing, at four-digit resolution. Typing coverage varied by locus: roughly 620-640 donors for A, B, C, DRB1 and DQB1; about 520 for DQA1; more than 600 for DPA1; under 490 for DPB1. Roughly 5 DR-DQ haplotypes were handled as single units for association and clustering because linkage in the cohort was strong. Among almost 400 genotyped donors of the cohort, an average of approximately 250,000 unique TCR beta nucleotide sequences were sequenced per donor, 15% to 20% of them non-productive.

The cohort comprised hundreds of healthy bone marrow donors. At the time of sampling, every cohort member was nominally healthy, though immune exposures that went unrecorded were likely present. The donor tested CMV seropositive, placing the donor among the 289 seropositive members of the cohort. A peripheral blood sample was provided by each donor, and peripheral blood mononuclear cells were used for TCR beta sequencing. Genomic DNA was extracted from the blood cell samples with the Qiagen DNeasy Blood Extraction Kit. Library construction relied on the immunoSEQ multiplex PCR assay. For the multiplex PCR, a mixture combining 60 forward primers for TCR Vbeta segments and 13 reverse primers for TCR Jbeta segments was used. Amplification of the CDR3 region of rearranged TCR beta genes was performed with a multiplex PCR assay on genomic DNA. Amplified TCR beta libraries were sequenced as 87-base-pair reads on the Illumina HiSeq System. The published analysis was carried out like this. Across the roughly 670 repertoires, a later analysis counted tens of millions of unique TCR beta chains, some 11 million of which were shared by at least two donors. To remove PCR and sequencing errors, raw reads were error-corrected and collapsed into unique sequences using a nearest-neighbor algorithm that merged closely related sequences. CDR3 sequences were aligned to IMGT reference sequences to assign V, D and J gene segments. For a sequence to be retained, a match of at least six nucleotides was required to both a V gene segment and a J gene segment. Rearrangements were called productive when the CDR3 lacked stop codons and stayed in frame with V and J; all others were non-productive. Following IMGT convention, CDR3 was defined as the stretch from the second conserved V-encoded cysteine to the conserved J-encoded phenylalanine. Sequences without an unambiguous match to a single V gene segment were excluded from the earlier analysis of approximately 560 of the donors. In an earlier analysis of 587 of the donors, a V segment was called functional when productive rearrangements were above 56.7%, and segregating when the standard deviation between donors exceeded 5%. A statistical classification framework was built to diagnose cytomegalovirus status from the catalog of TCR beta chain sequences. A later analysis assigned V and J genes by comparing TCR nucleotide sequences with IMGT/GENE-DB human TR gene sequences. The TCRdist pipeline was used in a later analysis to assign CDR3 sequences and most-parsimonious VDJ recombination scenarios. In a later analysis, each TCR beta chain was defined by its CDR3 amino acid sequence together with its V-gene family, and reads lacking a unique V-gene family were excluded. A later analysis removed over 500 highly shared, low-generation-probability nucleotide sequences to deal with suspected cross-contamination and a sequencing artifact. A later analysis calculated a clonal expansion index for each public chain from normalized within-repertoire ranks of inferred template counts. In a later analysis, generation probabilities were computed using a VDJ recombination model fitted to out-of-frame rearrangements, and the results were checked against IGoR. In a later analysis, hypergeometric tests were used to score TCR-TCR, TCR-HLA and TCR-CMV co-occurrence, with a repertoire-size bias correction applied to TCR pairs. In a later analysis, false discovery rates were estimated by permuting HLA or CMV assignments 20 times. In a later analysis, co-occurring TCRs were grouped using DBSCAN, with TCRdist sequence similarity added in when clustering inside HLA-allele-positive subsets. Repertoires with fewer than 30,000 or more than 120,000 public chains were left out of co-occurrence clustering, as were five repertoires with anomalous nucleotide sharing. Entries here come from immuneACCESS through TCRdb and include only in-frame sequences with V and J called. Some clones fail to appear in such tables; in the studies checked, an unresolved V gene covers under half of the shortfall, and the cause of the remainder is unknown. V and J calls and clone size are those listed in that table; D and trimming were worked out from the DNA. The sample's clone listing holds 35,000 to 50,000 clones. Of the sample, around 3.1% is held by the ten largest clones.

General findings and caveats noted by the study authors: Because HLA typing was unavailable for some donors at each locus, only the typed subset was used in association tests. Because counts were too low, more than 15 rarely observed V segments, including chromosome 9 orphons, were excluded from the earlier analysis of around 640 of the donors. In a later genetic analysis, fewer N-insertions in productive TCRs were reported among donors in an Asian-associated ancestry cluster than the roughly 640-donor mean. When HLA alleles, especially DR and DQ, strongly co-occurred, TCR associations were difficult to assign to individual alleles. The cohort was sequenced for TCR beta chains only, and without alpha or paired-chain data the features that could be detected were limited. In a later analysis, 16,951 TCR beta sequences were associated with specific HLA alleles at a false discovery rate of 0.05. An association between a missense DCLRE1C variant and V-gene and J-gene trimming of TCR beta chains was found in a later genetic analysis and replicated in an independent cohort. Immune exposure information for the cohort was limited to CMV serostatus. Linkage disequilibrium might explain the correlated functional status among segregating V segments, but an unknown experimental factor could not be ruled out. An earlier analysis of approximately 600 of the donors showed that most TCR beta V segments appeared in productive rearrangements either about 87% or about 30% of the time, which broadly matched IMGT annotations. A later analysis found that TCR association rates varied across HLA loci, with DRB1 alleles showing the most associated TCRs and HLA-C alleles the fewest. A later analysis found that most CMV-associated TCR beta chains appeared HLA-restricted, with HLA associations seemingly driven largely by CMV exposure. A total of roughly 160 TCR beta chains were listed by the study as associated with cytomegalovirus. According to the authors, the approach could potentially be generalized to other disease states and immunological phenotypes. While some public TCRs were present in many individuals, most TCR sequences turned up only very rarely across donors. Cytomegalovirus status was reported to be diagnosed by the classifier with high specificity and sensitivity in both the original and validation cohorts. Presence/absence analyses assumed roughly uniform sequencing depth across donors, an assumption that may not hold. A few of the identified cytomegalovirus-associated TCR beta chains were confirmed in vitro to be specific for cytomegalovirus antigens. A further reported finding was that TCR beta sequences accurately predicted the HLA-A and HLA-B alleles for most subjects in the first cohort. Several of the top co-occurrence clusters appeared to be linked to parvovirus B19, influenza, CMV and Epstein-Barr virus, according to a later analysis. A group of highly shared sequence variants was considered likely to be a technical artifact of the sequencing pipeline. A later analysis found that HLA-associated TCR beta chains were more clonally expanded and had lower generation probabilities than equally common non-associated chains.

The sample comprised PBMCs. The clonotype comes from a woman aged 25-40 years in good health and CMV-seropositive.

The DNA sequence follows: TGCGCCAGCAGCTGGGGGACAGGGGTAACTGAAGCTTTCTTT. This yields the protein CASSWGTGVTEAFF. The chain is encoded by TRBV5-1 joined to TRBJ1-1, and TRBD1 matches 10 of the central bases. The CDR3 measures 14 amino acids from cysteine to phenylalanine. CDR3 DNA only is kept here, 42 bases in frame from base 1. As encoded in the germline V gene, CDR1 is SGHRS while CDR2 is YFSETQ. At the junction V is shortened by 3 bases and J by 5 bases; bases outside the gene matches: 4.